This entry describes one T cell receptor (beta chain). Trimming removed 2 bases from V and 1 base from J, with 18 bases in between. CDR1 is SGHRS, CDR2 YFSETQ, per germline. The CDR3 length is 18 residues. This sample is drawn from a study of blood T cell repertoires in COVID-19. The data were produced by immunoSEQ multiplex PCR, yet TCRdb's version contains in-frame clones alone and is incomplete. Of about 370,000 clones in the sample, more than 70% are singletons; the top ten hold 3%. The chain joins TRBV5-1 to TRBJ2-2; tentatively, D is TRBD2 (5 bases). This clonotype originated in a woman between 25 and 40 years old with COVID-19, enrolled during active disease. Sequencing input: peripheral blood. The DNA of the CDR3 is TGCGCCAGCAGCTTTACCCCCCTGCGGGTGCTGAACACCGGGGAGCTGTTTTTT. The encoded protein is CASSFTPLRVLNTGELFF.